This T cell receptor beta chain was captured by sequencing in a study of CD8 T cells in ankylosing spondylitis. Whole-study results and caveats: Those disease-linked clones were CD8+; they were also relatively rare in peripheral blood.

A note on this clonotype: The antigen is unknown.

This CDR3 spans 15 amino acids. With V trimmed by 2 bases and J by 7 bases, 8 bases remained unmatched. CDR1 is MNHNS, CDR2 SASEGT, per germline. A single record per CDR3 protein comes from TCRdb applying MiXCR to the 5' RACE reads. This sample has 180,000 or so distinct CDR3 sequences; around a tenth occur once, and the top ten carry roughly 28%. The specimen sequenced was blood, either unsorted or a sorted T cell fraction (not recorded which). The origin of this receptor is a male donor with ankylosing spondylitis or in good health (not recorded which). The genes are TRBV6-1 and TRBJ1-5; 7 nucleotides agree with TRBD1. CDR3 residues: CASSERDRARQPQHF. DNA for the CDR3: TGTGCCAGCAGTGAACGCGACAGGGCAAGGCAGCCCCAGCATTTT.